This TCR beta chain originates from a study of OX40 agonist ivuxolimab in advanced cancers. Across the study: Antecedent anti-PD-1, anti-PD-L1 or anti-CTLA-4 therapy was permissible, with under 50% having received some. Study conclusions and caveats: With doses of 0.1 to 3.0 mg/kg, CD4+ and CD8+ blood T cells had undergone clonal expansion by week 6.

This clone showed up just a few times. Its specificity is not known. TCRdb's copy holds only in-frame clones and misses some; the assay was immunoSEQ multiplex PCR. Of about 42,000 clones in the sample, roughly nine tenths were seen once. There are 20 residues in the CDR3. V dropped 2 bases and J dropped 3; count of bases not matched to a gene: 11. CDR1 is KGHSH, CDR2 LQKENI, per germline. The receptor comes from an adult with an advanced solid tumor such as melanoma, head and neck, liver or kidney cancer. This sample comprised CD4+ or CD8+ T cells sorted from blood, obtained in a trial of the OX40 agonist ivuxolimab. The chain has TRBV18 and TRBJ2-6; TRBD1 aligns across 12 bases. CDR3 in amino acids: CASSPTRDRGLGVGANVLTF. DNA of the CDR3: TGTGCCAGCTCACCAACCCGGGACAGGGGGCTGGGAGTTGGGGCCAACGTCCTGACTTTC.